This TCR beta chain was profiled in a study of CD8 T cells in ankylosing spondylitis. Germline V gene data show CDR1 as SEHNR and CDR2 as FQNEAQ (reference sequence). V was pared by 6 bases and J by 0 bases, with 11 bases between. This CDR3 region has 14 residues. As to this clonotype: Its cognate antigen is unknown.

By quantitative 5'-RACE with molecular barcodes, the TCR beta libraries were made. In TCRdb, the 5' RACE reads were re-called with MiXCR into one record per CDR3 protein. The repertoire consists of about 140,000 distinct CDR3 sequences, with about an eighth occurring once and the leading ten covering less than 5%. Study findings and constraints: Significant enrichment of disease-linked clones was reportedly seen in matched ankylosing spondylitis synovial fluid. A TCR beta motif made of fewer than ten highly homologous variants seemed typical of ankylosing spondylitis blood.

The sequenced sample consisted of blood, either unsorted or a sorted T cell fraction (not recorded which). This receptor was identified in a female donor with ankylosing spondylitis or in good health (not recorded which). This chain joins TRBV7-9 and TRBJ2-5; D is undetermined. The CDR3 nucleotides are TGTGCCAGCAGTTTGCAGGAGTACCAAGAGACCCAGTACTTC. Its protein product is CASSLQEYQETQYF.